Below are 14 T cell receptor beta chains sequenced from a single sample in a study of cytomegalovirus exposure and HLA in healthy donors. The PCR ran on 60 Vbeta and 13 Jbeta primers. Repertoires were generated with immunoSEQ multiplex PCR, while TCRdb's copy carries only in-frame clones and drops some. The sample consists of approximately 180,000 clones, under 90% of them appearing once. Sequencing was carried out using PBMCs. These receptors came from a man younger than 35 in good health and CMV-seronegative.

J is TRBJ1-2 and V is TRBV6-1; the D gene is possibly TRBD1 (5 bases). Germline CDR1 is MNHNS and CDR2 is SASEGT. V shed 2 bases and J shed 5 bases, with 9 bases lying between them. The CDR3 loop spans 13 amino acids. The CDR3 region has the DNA TGTGCCAGCAGTGAAACTCAGGGTTATGGCTACACCTTC. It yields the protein CASSETQGYGYTF.

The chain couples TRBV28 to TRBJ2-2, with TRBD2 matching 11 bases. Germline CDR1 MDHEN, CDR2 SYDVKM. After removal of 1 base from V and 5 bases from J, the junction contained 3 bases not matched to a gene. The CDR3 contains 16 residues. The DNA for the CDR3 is TGTGCCAGCAGTTTATTAGCGGGGGGGCAGACCGGGGAGCTGTTTTTT. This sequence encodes CASSLLAGGQTGELFF.

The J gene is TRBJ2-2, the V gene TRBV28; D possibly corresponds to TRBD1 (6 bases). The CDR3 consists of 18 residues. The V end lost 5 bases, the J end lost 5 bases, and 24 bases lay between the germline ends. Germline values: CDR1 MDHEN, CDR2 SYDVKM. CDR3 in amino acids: CASSQDRRTLSSTGELFF. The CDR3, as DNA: TGTGCCAGCAGTCAAGACAGGCGGACTCTAAGTTCTACCGGGGAGCTGTTTTTT.

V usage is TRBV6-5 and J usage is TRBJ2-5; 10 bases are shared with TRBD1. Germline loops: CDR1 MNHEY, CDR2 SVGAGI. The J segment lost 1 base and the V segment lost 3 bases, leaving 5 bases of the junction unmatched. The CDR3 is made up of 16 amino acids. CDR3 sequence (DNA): TGTGCCAGCAGTTATGGGACAGGGGATCTCCAAGAGACCCAGTACTTC. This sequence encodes CASSYGTGDLQETQYF.

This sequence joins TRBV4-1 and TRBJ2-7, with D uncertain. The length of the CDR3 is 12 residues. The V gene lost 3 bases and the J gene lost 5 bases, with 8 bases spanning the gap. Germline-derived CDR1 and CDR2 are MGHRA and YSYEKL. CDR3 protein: CASSHFGDEQYF. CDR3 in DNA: TGCGCCAGCAGCCATTTCGGAGACGAGCAGTACTTC.

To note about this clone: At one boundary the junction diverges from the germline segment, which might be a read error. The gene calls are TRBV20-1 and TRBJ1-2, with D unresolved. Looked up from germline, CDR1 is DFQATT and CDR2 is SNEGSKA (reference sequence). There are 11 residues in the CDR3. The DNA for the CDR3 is TGCAGTGCTAGAGGGGCCTCTGGCTTCACCTTC. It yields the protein CSARGASGFTF.

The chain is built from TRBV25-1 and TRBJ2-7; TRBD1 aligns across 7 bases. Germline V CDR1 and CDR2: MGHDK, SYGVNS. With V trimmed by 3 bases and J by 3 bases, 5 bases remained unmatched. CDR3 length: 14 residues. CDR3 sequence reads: CASSEDRNLYEQYF. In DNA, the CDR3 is TGTGCCAGCAGTGAGGACAGGAACCTCTACGAGCAGTACTTC.

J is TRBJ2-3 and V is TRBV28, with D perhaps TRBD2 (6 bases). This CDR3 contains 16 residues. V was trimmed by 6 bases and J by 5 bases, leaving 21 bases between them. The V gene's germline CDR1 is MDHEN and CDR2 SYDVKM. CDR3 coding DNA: TGTGCCAGCAGCCCCTGGGGGGAAAAGGGCCAAGATACGCAGTATTTT. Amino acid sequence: CASSPWGEKGQDTQYF.

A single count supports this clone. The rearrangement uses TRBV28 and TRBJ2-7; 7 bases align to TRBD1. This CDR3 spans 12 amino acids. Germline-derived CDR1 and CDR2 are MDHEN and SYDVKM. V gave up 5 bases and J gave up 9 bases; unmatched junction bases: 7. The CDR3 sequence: CASSQGTAWQYF. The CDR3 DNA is TGTGCCAGCAGTCAGGGGACAGCATGGCAGTACTTC.

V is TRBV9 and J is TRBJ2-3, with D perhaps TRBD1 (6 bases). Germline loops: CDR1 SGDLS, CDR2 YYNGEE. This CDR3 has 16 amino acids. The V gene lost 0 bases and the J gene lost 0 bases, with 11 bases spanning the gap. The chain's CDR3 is CASSVAGTPSTDTQYF. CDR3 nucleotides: TGTGCCAGCAGCGTAGCAGGGACACCGAGCACAGATACGCAGTATTTT.

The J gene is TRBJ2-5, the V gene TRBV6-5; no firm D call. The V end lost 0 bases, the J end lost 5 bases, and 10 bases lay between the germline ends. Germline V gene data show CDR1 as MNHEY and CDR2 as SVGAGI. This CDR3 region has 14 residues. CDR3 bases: TGTGCCAGCAGTTACTCGCCTTGGGCGGAGACCCAGTACTTC. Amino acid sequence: CASSYSPWAETQYF.

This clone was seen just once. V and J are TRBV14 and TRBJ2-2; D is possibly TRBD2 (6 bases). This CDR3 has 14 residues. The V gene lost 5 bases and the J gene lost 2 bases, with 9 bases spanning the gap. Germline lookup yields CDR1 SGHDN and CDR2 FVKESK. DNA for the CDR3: TGTGCCAGCAGCTTGGACTACAACACCGGGGAGCTGTTTTTT. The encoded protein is CASSLDYNTGELFF.

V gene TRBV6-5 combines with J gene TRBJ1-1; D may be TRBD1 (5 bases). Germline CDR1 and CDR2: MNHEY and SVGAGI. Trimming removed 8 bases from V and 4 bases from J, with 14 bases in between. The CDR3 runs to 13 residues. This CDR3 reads CASRRGIRTEAFF. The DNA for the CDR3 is TGTGCCAGCCGTAGGGGCATTCGCACTGAAGCTTTCTTT.

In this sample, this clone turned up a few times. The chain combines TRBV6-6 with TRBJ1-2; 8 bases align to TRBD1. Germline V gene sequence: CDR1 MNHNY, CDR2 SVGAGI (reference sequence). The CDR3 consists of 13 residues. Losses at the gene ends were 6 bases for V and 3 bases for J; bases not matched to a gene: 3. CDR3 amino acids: CASSLQGDYGYTF. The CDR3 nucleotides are TGTGCCAGCAGCTTACAGGGGGACTATGGCTACACCTTC.